The 4 T cell receptor beta chains given below trace back to one sample, sequenced in a study of cytomegalovirus exposure and HLA in healthy donors. The PCR had 60 Vbeta and 13 Jbeta primers. Only in-frame clones appear in the TCRdb table, and some are missing; sequencing was by immunoSEQ multiplex PCR. The sample has about 73,000 clones, roughly 70% seen once. Sequencing input: PBMCs. Receptors originate from a man in his 70s in good health and CMV-seronegative.

This CDR3 reads CASSGASGRRETQYF. DNA of the CDR3: TGTGCCAGCAGCGGGGCTAGCGGGAGGCGAGAGACCCAGTACTTC. The rearrangement uses TRBV7-2 and TRBJ2-5; the match to TRBD2 covers 11 bases. The CDR3 is made up of 15 amino acids. The ends lost 5 bases at V and 4 bases at J; junction bases unmatched: 6. Germline lookup yields CDR1 SGHTA and CDR2 FQGNSA. The full variable domain, with the rest looked up from reference TRBV7-2 and TRBJ2-5, is GAGVSQSPSNKVTEKGKDVELRCDPISGHTALYWYRQSLGQGLEFLIYFQGNSAPDKSGLPSDRFSAERTGGSVSTLTIQRTQQEDSAVYLCASSGASGRRETQYFGPGTRLLVL.

Of note for this clone: A read error may produce the germline difference seen at one junction end. The chain joins TRBV7-9 to TRBJ2-7; 10 bases agree with TRBD1. The CDR3 has 14 amino acids. Germline CDR1 SEHNR, CDR2 FQNEAQ (reference sequence). CDR3 amino acids: CSSSRTGGSYEQYF. DNA for the CDR3: TGTTCCAGCAGCAGGACAGGGGGCTCCTACGAGCAGTACTTC.

V and J are TRBV4-1 and TRBJ1-2; D gene uncertain. The CDR3 loop spans 14 amino acids. Germline assignment: CDR1 MGHRA and CDR2 YSYEKL. V lost 0 bases, J lost 1 base, and 6 bases lay in between. CDR3 sequence (DNA): TGCGCCAGCAGCCAAGAAGGGAGTAACTATGGCTACACCTTC. Residues: CASSQEGSNYGYTF.

This clone was counted only a few times. This chain links TRBV6-6 with TRBJ2-1; D gene ambiguous. The V gene's germline CDR1 is MNHNY and CDR2 SVGAGI (reference sequence). Trimming left V 1 base short and J 9 bases short, with 4 bases between. The CDR3 loop spans 11 amino acids. CDR3 sequence (DNA): TGTGCCAGCAGTTACTATAGTGAGCAGTTCTTC. Protein product: CASSYYSEQFF.